These 29 T cell receptor beta chains came from one sample sequenced in a study of T cell responses to AZD1222 COVID-19 vaccine. Clones were sequenced by immunoSEQ multiplex PCR, and TCRdb holds only the in-frame ones, with some missing. The table includes approximately 170,000 clones, approximately 90% detected once. The sequenced sample was peripheral blood, obtained on day 0 of AZD1222 vaccination. Source of these receptors: an adult in good health.

The chain joins TRBV18 to TRBJ1-4; possibly TRBD1 for D (6 bases). V was cut by 6 bases and J by 1 base, with 12 bases left in between. In germline, CDR1 is KGHSH, CDR2 LQKENI. The CDR3 has 15 residues. For the CDR3, the DNA is TGTGCCAGCTCCCAGAGGGACATAACTAATGAAAAACTGTTTTTT. Translating gives CASSQRDITNEKLFF. Drawing the rest from reference TRBV18 and TRBJ1-4, the complete variable domain is NAGVMQNPRHLVRRRGQEARLRCSPMKGHSHVYWYRQLPEEGLKFMVYLQKENIIDESGMPKERFSAEFPKEGPSILRIQQVVRGDSAAYFCASSQRDITNEKLFFGSGTQLSVL.

This clone is medium-sized (0.01 to 0.1%). In DNA, the CDR3 is TGTGCCAGCAGCCTACAGGGTTGGGACTATGGCTACACCTTC. Its protein product is CASSLQGWDYGYTF. The J gene is TRBJ1-2, the V gene TRBV14, with TRBD1 as a possible D gene (6 bases). Deletions cut 4 bases from V and 3 bases from J, with 12 bases between. The CDR3 contains 14 residues. From germline, CDR1 is SGHDN and CDR2 FVKESK.

This clone was detected only a few times. V usage is TRBV6-2 or TRBV6-3 and J usage is TRBJ2-1; D unclear. This CDR3 spans 17 amino acids. CDR1 MNHEY and CDR2 SVGEGT come from the germline V gene. The ends were cut back, 2 bases at V and 2 bases at J, with 16 bases in the middle. CDR3 nucleotides: TGTGCCAGCAGTTACATCCGGTACCCCCGGGCCTACAATGAGCAGTTCTTC. The encoded protein is CASSYIRYPRAYNEQFF.

The V and J genes are TRBV9 and TRBJ2-3; 11 positions agree with TRBD1. The CDR3 covers 14 residues. Germline trimming cut 3 bases from V and 5 bases from J; bases unmatched to any gene: 2. CDR1 and CDR2 from the germline V gene are SGDLS and YYNGEE. This CDR3 is CASSGDRGKDTQYF. DNA for the CDR3: TGTGCCAGCAGCGGGGACAGGGGGAAAGATACGCAGTATTTT.

This clone was seen a few times. The J gene is TRBJ1-3, the V gene TRBV12-3 or TRBV12-4; D not certain. V gave up 4 bases and J gave up 0 bases, with 4 bases separating them. There are 13 residues in the CDR3. CDR3 amino acids: CASSYGSGNTIYF. The CDR3, as DNA: TGTGCCAGCAGTTACGGCTCTGGAAACACCATATATTTT.

V is TRBV3-1 (or the pseudogene TRBV3-2) and J is TRBJ2-3; TRBD2 is a possible D gene (6 bases). V shed 1 base and J shed 0 bases, with 20 bases lying between them. The CDR3 is made up of 19 amino acids. The germline V gene has CDR1 LGHDT and CDR2 YNNKEL (reference sequence). CDR3 DNA sequence: TGTGCCAGCAGCCAAGTCGGGTCCTCGGGCGGGGCTAGCACAGATACGCAGTATTTT. This translates into CASSQVGSSGGASTDTQYF.

V gene TRBV7-2 combines with J gene TRBJ2-1, with 7 nucleotides matching TRBD1. Germline-derived CDR1 and CDR2 are SGHTA and FQGNSA. This CDR3 is 15 amino acids long. V gave up 5 bases and J gave up 9 bases; unmatched junction bases: 13. The CDR3 reads CASSRRQGHVAEQFF. The CDR3 nucleotides read TGTGCCAGCAGCCGGCGACAGGGACACGTAGCTGAGCAGTTCTTC. Full variable domain (remainder filled in from reference TRBV7-2 and TRBJ2-1): GAGVSQSPSNKVTEKGKDVELRCDPISGHTALYWYRQSLGQGLEFLIYFQGNSAPDKSGLPSDRFSAERTGGSVSTLTIQRTQQEDSAVYLCASSRRQGHVAEQFFGPGTRLTVL.

This chain uses TRBV5-1 with TRBJ1-1, with D possibly matching TRBD1 (6 bases). The CDR3 loop spans 15 amino acids. Germline CDR1 is SGHRS and CDR2 is YFSETQ. V was shortened by 4 bases and J by 0 bases, with 13 bases between the two germline ends. DNA for the CDR3: TGCGCCAGCAGCCACCGGAAGGGGGTGAACACTGAAGCTTTCTTT. Translating gives CASSHRKGVNTEAFF.

The chain combines TRBV11-2 with TRBJ2-5; TRBD2 might be the D (7 bases). CDR1 is SGHAT, CDR2 FQNNGV, per germline. Trimming removed 6 bases from V and 3 bases from J, with 17 bases in between. This CDR3 is built from 15 residues. The CDR3 DNA follows: TGTGCCAGCAGATCCCCCCGAGGGGGGGAAGAGACCCAGTACTTC. Translation gives CASRSPRGGEETQYF.

The chain joins TRBV5-1 to TRBJ1-1, with no clear D. The CDR3 has 15 residues. The germline V gene encodes CDR1 SGHRS and CDR2 YFSETQ. Trimming left V 1 base short and J 1 base short, with 11 bases between. This CDR3 is CASSLSVRQNTEAFF. The DNA of the CDR3 is TGCGCCAGCAGCTTGTCGGTTAGGCAGAACACTGAAGCTTTCTTT. The full variable domain, rest sourced from reference TRBV5-1 and TRBJ1-1, is KAGVTQTPRYLIKTRGQQVTLSCSPISGHRSVSWYQQTPGQGLQFLFEYFSETQRNKGNFPGRFSGRQFSNSRSEMNVSTLELGDSALYLCASSLSVRQNTEAFFGQGTRLTVV.

The CDR3 loop is CATSAASGTVNSPLHF. DNA for the CDR3: TGTGCCACCAGCGCGGCCTCCGGGACAGTGAATTCACCCCTCCACTTT. V and J are TRBV15 and TRBJ1-6; TRBD1 matches at 7 bases. V was clipped by 5 bases and J by 7 bases; unmatched bases: 11. This CDR3 comprises 16 residues. The germline CDR1 and CDR2 sequences are LNHNV and YYDKDF (reference sequence).

The chain joins TRBV13 to TRBJ2-1; 8 nucleotides agree with TRBD2. After removal of 4 bases from V and 4 bases from J, the junction contained 6 bases not matched to a gene. The length of the CDR3 is 15 residues. Germline CDR1 PRHDT, CDR2 FYEKMQ (reference sequence). CDR3 in amino acids: CASSSLAGRYNEQFF. DNA of the CDR3: TGTGCCAGCAGCTCATTAGCGGGGCGATACAATGAGCAGTTCTTC.

The chain recombines TRBV7-9 with TRBJ2-1; 9 bases agree with TRBD1. The CDR3 consists of 15 residues. The junction had 4 bases not matched to a gene; V was cut back by 5 bases and J by 2 bases. The germline CDR1 and CDR2 sequences are SEHNR and FQNEAQ (reference sequence). Written as DNA, the CDR3 is TGTGCCAGCAGCACACGACAGGGGGCCTACAATGAGCAGTTCTTC. Translated: CASSTRQGAYNEQFF.

The chain carries TRBV27 and TRBJ2-3, with TRBD2 matching 7 bases. This CDR3 contains 17 residues. The V and J ends lost 1 base and 0 bases, in that order; junction bases with no gene match: 7. CDR1 and CDR2 from the germline V gene are MNHEY and SMNVEV (reference sequence). The DNA for the CDR3 is TGTGCCAGCAGTTTATTAGGTCTAGCGGCTAGCACAGATACGCAGTATTTT. It specifies CASSLLGLAASTDTQYF.

The rearrangement links TRBV6-6 to TRBJ2-1; D remains unclear. In germline, CDR1 is MNHNY, CDR2 SVGAGI (reference sequence). CDR3 length equals 14 residues. Trimming pared 4 bases from V and 0 bases from J, leaving 7 bases between. The CDR3 loop is CASSFRSSYNEQFF. DNA of the CDR3: TGTGCCAGCAGTTTCAGGAGCTCCTACAATGAGCAGTTCTTC.

This chain joins TRBV30 and TRBJ1-1; D is unclear. V gave up 3 bases and J gave up 0 bases, with 5 bases separating them. The CDR3 runs 12 residues. Germline V gene sequence: CDR1 GTSNPN, CDR2 SVGIG (reference sequence). For the CDR3, the DNA is TGTGCCTGGAGGATGATGAACACTGAAGCTTTCTTT. Translating gives CAWRMMNTEAFF. The full variable domain, its missing parts supplied by reference TRBV30 and TRBJ1-1, is SQTIHQWPATLVQPVGSPLSLECTVEGTSNPNLYWYRQAAGRGLQLLFYSVGIGQISSEVPQNLSASRPQDRQFILSSKKLLLSDSGFYLCAWRMMNTEAFFGQGTRLTVV.

The chain employs TRBV5-8 and TRBJ1-5; no definite D call. Trimming stripped 0 bases from V and 0 bases from J, with 10 bases between. The CDR3 is 16 residues long. Germline V gives CDR1 SGHTS, CDR2 YDEGEE. CDR3 in amino acids: CASSLGRIPSNQPQHF. The CDR3 DNA reads TGTGCCAGCAGCTTGGGTAGGATACCTAGCAATCAGCCCCAGCATTTT.

The chain couples TRBV19 to TRBJ1-1; D perhaps matches TRBD1 (5 bases). The CDR3 extends over 14 amino acids. V was shortened by 4 bases and J by 1 base, with 10 bases between the two germline ends. Germline V lookup: CDR1 LNHDA, CDR2 SQIVND (reference sequence). Here the CDR3 DNA reads TGTGCCAGTAGTACCGGAGGACAGAACACTGAAGCTTTCTTT. Amino acids: CASSTGGQNTEAFF.

This sequence joins TRBV6-2 or TRBV6-3 and TRBJ2-2, with D perhaps TRBD1 (6 bases). The ends were cut back, 0 bases at V and 3 bases at J, with 8 bases in the middle. Germline values: CDR1 MNHEY, CDR2 SVGEGT. CDR3 length: 15 residues. The DNA for the CDR3 is TGTGCCAGCAGTTACTCGGCAGGGGACACCGGGGAGCTGTTTTTT. It is translated as CASSYSAGDTGELFF.

This chain uses TRBV7-3 with TRBJ2-2; D possibly uses TRBD1 or TRBD2 (5 bases each). V was clipped by 5 bases and J by 0 bases, with 13 bases between them. CDR1 SGHTA and CDR2 FQGTGA come from the germline V gene. This CDR3 has 16 residues. The CDR3 reads CASSTPGPSNTGELFF. CDR3 in DNA: TGTGCCAGCAGCACCCCGGGGCCTTCGAACACCGGGGAGCTGTTTTTT.

The rearrangement joins TRBV5-6 to TRBJ1-6; possibly TRBD1 for D (5 bases). This CDR3 is built from 15 residues. Between the trimmed V and J ends, which lost 4 bases and 11 bases, there was a span of 19 bases. The germline gives CDR1 SGHDT, CDR2 YYEEEE. As DNA, the CDR3 is TGTGCCAGCAGCCCGCTCATCCATCGACAGCCACCCCTCCACTTT. Residues: CASSPLIHRQPPLHF.

This clone was picked up a small number of times. The CDR3 spells CASSGDSNQPQHF. CDR3 nucleotides: TGTGCCAGCTCCGGGGATAGCAATCAGCCCCAGCATTTT. The chain links TRBV28 to TRBJ1-5; D remains ambiguous. Trimming cost V 8 bases and J 0 bases, with 8 bases left between them. The CDR3 totals 13 residues. CDR1 MDHEN and CDR2 SYDVKM come from the germline V gene.

The chain is built from TRBV9 and TRBJ1-3, with TRBD1 matching 8 bases. From germline, CDR1 is SGDLS and CDR2 YYNGEE. The CDR3 runs 15 residues. After removal of 0 bases from V and 3 bases from J, the junction contained 2 bases not matched to a gene. The chain's CDR3 is CASSVGQGLGNTIYF. The CDR3 coding sequence is TGTGCCAGCAGCGTAGGACAGGGGCTTGGAAACACCATATATTTT.

J is TRBJ2-5 and V is TRBV9; 7 bases are a match to TRBD2. Trimming cost V 4 bases and J 3 bases; bases outside gene matches: 9. Germline CDR1 and CDR2: SGDLS and YYNGEE. The length of the CDR3 is 15 residues. The CDR3 region is CASSTTPAGEETQYF. The CDR3 bases are TGTGCCAGCAGCACCACCCCGGCGGGGGAAGAGACCCAGTACTTC.

The table lists this clone with a count of one. V gene TRBV19 combines with J gene TRBJ1-5; no firm D call. V dropped 3 bases and J dropped 5 bases, with 5 bases sitting between them. Looked up from germline, CDR1 is LNHDA and CDR2 is SQIVND (reference sequence). The CDR3 is made up of 12 amino acids. The chain's CDR3 is CASSIPYQPQHF. The CDR3 DNA sequence: TGTGCCAGTAGTATCCCGTATCAGCCCCAGCATTTT.

This clone was seen a few times. The V and J genes are TRBV4-2 and TRBJ2-1; possibly TRBD2 for D (5 bases). Germline V gene lookup returns CDR1 LGHNA and CDR2 YNFKEQ. V was clipped by 0 bases and J by 4 bases, with 7 bases between them. The CDR3 is 14 amino acids. The CDR3 sequence: CASSQDRGYNEQFF. CDR3 DNA: TGTGCCAGCAGCCAAGACCGCGGGTACAATGAGCAGTTCTTC.

This chain joins TRBV7-2 and TRBJ2-5; D not resolved. The CDR3 is made up of 15 amino acids. Germline V gene sequence: CDR1 SGHTA, CDR2 FQGNSA. The germline V and J ends were trimmed by 6 bases and 4 bases, with 18 bases remaining between them. The DNA of the CDR3 is TGTGCCAGCAGGTACCGCAGACATGTGGTAGAGACCCAGTACTTC. This translates into CASRYRRHVVETQYF.

This chain joins TRBV5-1 and TRBJ1-2; 11 nucleotides line up with TRBD1. Germline loops: CDR1 SGHRS, CDR2 YFSETQ. The CDR3 totals 16 residues. Trimming cost V 2 bases and J 6 bases; bases outside gene matches: 9. The CDR3 bases are TGCGCCAGCAGCTTACCGGACAGGGGGCAGGCTGATGGCTACACCTTC. It is translated as CASSLPDRGQADGYTF.

The V call is TRBV9, the J call TRBJ1-3, with D unresolved. The CDR3 runs to 16 residues. Trimming pared 4 bases from V and 0 bases from J, leaving 14 bases between. CDR1 and CDR2 from the germline V gene are SGDLS and YYNGEE. This chain's CDR3 is CASSPTLGTSGNTIYF. CDR3 sequence (DNA): TGTGCCAGCAGCCCCACGTTGGGTACCTCTGGAAACACCATATATTTT.